This record covers a single TCR beta chain. These data are taken from a study of cytomegalovirus exposure and HLA in healthy donors. Germline CDR1 is SGHDT and CDR2 is YYEEEE. CDR3 length: 14 amino acids. V was pared by 0 bases and J by 8 bases, with 12 bases between. Researchers ran the PCR with 60 Vbeta and 13 Jbeta primers. Sequencing used immunoSEQ multiplex PCR; TCRdb keeps in-frame clones, though not all of them. The data show over 150,000 clones, around 67% seen once. The sample taken for sequencing was PBMCs. This clonotype was obtained from a young woman in good health and CMV-seropositive. This rearrangement joins TRBV5-6 to TRBJ2-1; D is uncertain. CDR3 sequence reads: CASSLDTQNDEQFF. CDR3 DNA: TGTGCCAGCAGCTTGGACACCCAAAACGATGAGCAGTTCTTC.